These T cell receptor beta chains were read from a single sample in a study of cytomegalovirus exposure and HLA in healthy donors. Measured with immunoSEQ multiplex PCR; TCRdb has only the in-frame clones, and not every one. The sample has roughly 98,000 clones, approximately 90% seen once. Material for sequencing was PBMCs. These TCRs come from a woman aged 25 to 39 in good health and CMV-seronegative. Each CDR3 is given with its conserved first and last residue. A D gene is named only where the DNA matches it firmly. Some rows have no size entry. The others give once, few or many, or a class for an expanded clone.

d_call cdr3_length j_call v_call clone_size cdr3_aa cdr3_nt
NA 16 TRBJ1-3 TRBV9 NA CASSVESHTSGNTIYF TGTGCCAGCAGCGTAGAGTCACACACCTCTGGAAACACCATATATTTT
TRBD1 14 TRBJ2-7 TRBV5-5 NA CASSPGTGSYEQYF TGTGCCAGCAGCCCGGGGACAGGCTCCTACGAGCAGTACTTC
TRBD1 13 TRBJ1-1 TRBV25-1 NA CASRQGPGAEAFF TGTGCCAGCAGACAGGGGCCGGGTGCGGAAGCTTTCTTT
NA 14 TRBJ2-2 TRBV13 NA CASSIFDRNGELFF TGTGCCAGCAGCATTTTCGACAGGAACGGGGAGCTGTTTTTT
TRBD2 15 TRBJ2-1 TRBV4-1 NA CASSQALADRNEQFF TGCGCCAGCAGCCAAGCACTAGCGGACCGCAATGAGCAGTTCTTC
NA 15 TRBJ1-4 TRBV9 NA CASSPNLGFNEKLFF TGTGCCAGCAGCCCTAATCTCGGTTTTAATGAAAAACTGTTTTTT
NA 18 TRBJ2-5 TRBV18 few CASSPRGPFWQVKETQYF TGTGCCAGCTCACCACGGGGGCCTTTTTGGCAGGTTAAAGAGACCCAGTACTTC
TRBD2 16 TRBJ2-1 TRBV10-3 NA CAIGGGGARSRNEQFF TGTGCCATCGGAGGCGGGGGGGCCCGCTCACGGAATGAGCAGTTCTTC
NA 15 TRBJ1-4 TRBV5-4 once CASSLAGRTNEKLFF TGTGCCAGCAGCTTGGCGGGGAGGACTAATGAAAAACTGTTTTTT
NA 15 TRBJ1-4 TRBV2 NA CASSRSEQWSEKLFF TGTGCCAGCAGTCGATCGGAACAATGGAGTGAAAAACTGTTTTTT
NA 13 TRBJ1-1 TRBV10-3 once CASGTHLNTEAFF TGTGCCAGCGGAACCCATCTGAACACTGAAGCTTTCTTT
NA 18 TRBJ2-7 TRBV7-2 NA CASSLVGTPQNFLRGQYF TGTGCCAGCAGCTTAGTGGGGACACCGCAGAATTTCTTACGAGGGCAGTACTTC
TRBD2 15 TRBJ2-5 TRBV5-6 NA CASSTGLANQETQYF TGTGCCAGCAGCACGGGACTAGCGAACCAAGAGACCCAGTACTTC
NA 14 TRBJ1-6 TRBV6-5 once CASSYTGGGSPLHF TGTGCCAGCAGTTACACGGGCGGAGGTTCACCCCTCCACTTT
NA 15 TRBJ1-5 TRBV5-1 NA CASSLLPGLNQPQHF TGCGCCAGCAGCTTGCTCCCGGGGTTAAATCAGCCCCAGCATTTT
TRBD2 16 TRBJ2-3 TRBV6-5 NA CASSYSTNRYGGTQYF TGTGCCAGCAGTTACTCGACAAACCGGTACGGGGGGACGCAGTATTTT
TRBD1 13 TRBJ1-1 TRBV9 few CASSAGTGGRAFF TGTGCCAGCAGCGCTGGGACAGGGGGCCGAGCTTTCTTT
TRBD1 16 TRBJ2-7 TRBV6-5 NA CASSSYRQGSSSEQYF TGTGCCAGCAGTTCGTACCGACAGGGATCCTCCAGCGAGCAGTACTTC
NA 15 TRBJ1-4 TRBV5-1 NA CASSRGGVDREKLFF TGCGCCAGCAGCCGGGGGGGAGTTGATCGTGAAAAACTGTTTTTT
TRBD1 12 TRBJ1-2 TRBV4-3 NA CASNRDRGGYTF TGCGCCAGCAACCGGGACAGAGGTGGCTACACCTTC
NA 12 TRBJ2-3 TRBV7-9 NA CASSDRTNRRYF TGTGCCAGCAGCGACCGGACTAATCGTCGGTATTTT
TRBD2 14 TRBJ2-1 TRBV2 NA CASSEAGGVNEQFF TGTGCCAGCAGTGAAGCGGGAGGGGTCAATGAGCAGTTCTTC